This TCR beta chain was obtained from a study of shared clonotypes between healthy human individuals. Study at large: Each donor had three CD4 naive, three CD4 memory, two CD8 naive and one CD8 memory plate.

CDR1 and CDR2 from the germline V gene are GTSNPN and SVGIG (reference sequence). CDR3 length: 14 residues. Between the trimmed V and J ends, which lost 0 bases and 10 bases, there was a span of 17 bases. Some clones are missing from TCRdb's copy, which holds only in-frame ones; the method was immunoSEQ multiplex PCR. The sample holds roughly 1.4 million clones; 98% to 99% are singletons and the top ten take about 0.34%. The receptor was isolated from a man younger than 40 in good health. This rearrangement joins TRBV30 to TRBJ2-3; D is ambiguous. The sequenced sample consisted of naive CD4+ T cells sorted from blood. The subset here: CD45RA+ positively selected. The CDR3 DNA reads TGTGCCTGGAGTGTCTCTGGGCTCCCCGCATCGCAGTATTTT. It yields the protein CAWSVSGLPASQYF.